A selection of T cell receptor beta chains follows, all from one sample in a study of blood T cell repertoires in COVID-19. The table came from immunoSEQ multiplex PCR; TCRdb's copy has only in-frame clones and leaves some out. This sample has 90,000 to 120,000 clones, with about 89% found just once. Sequenced material: peripheral blood. The receptors here all came from a woman in her 30s with acute or convalescent COVID-19. The CDR3 runs from the conserved cysteine through the conserved F or W. Each record gives: V gene, D gene, J gene, clone size, CDR3 DNA, CDR3 protein. D genes are given only for firm matches. Clone size is stated in some rows and not others, as once, few, many or a class when expanded.

V: TRBV6-2/TRBV6-3
D: -
J: TRBJ2-7
size: -
DNA: TGTGCCAGCAGTCTCCTAGATCTCTCCGACGAGCAGTACTTC
CDR3: CASSLLDLSDEQYF

V: TRBV6-6
D: TRBD2
J: TRBJ2-7
size: -
DNA: TGTGCCAGCAGTCACGGGACTAGCGGGATCGAGCAGTACTTC
CDR3: CASSHGTSGIEQYF

V: TRBV28
D: -
J: TRBJ1-2
size: -
DNA: TGTGCCAGCAGTTTGGCGGGGGGCGGAGTCAACTATGGCTACACCTTC
CDR3: CASSLAGGGVNYGYTF

V: TRBV5-4
D: -
J: TRBJ1-1
size: -
DNA: TGTGCCAGCAGCTTGGACTCCCCGTCCCGTCCGAACACTGAAGCTTTCTTT
CDR3: CASSLDSPSRPNTEAFF

V: TRBV12-5
D: -
J: TRBJ2-2
size: -
DNA: TGTGCTAGTGGTTGGGGGGGCGCGGAGCTGTTTTTT
CDR3: CASGWGGAELFF

V: TRBV28
D: -
J: TRBJ2-3
size: once
DNA: TGTGCCAGCAGTAGTACGGCCCGAACAGGGGGGGACACAGATACGCAGTATTTT
CDR3: CASSSTARTGGDTDTQYF

V: TRBV7-6
D: -
J: TRBJ1-6
size: once
DNA: TGTGCCAGCAGCCCCACGTCTGGCGGAAGCTCCTATAATTCACCCCTCCACTTT
CDR3: CASSPTSGGSSYNSPLHF

V: TRBV27
D: -
J: TRBJ1-2
size: -
DNA: TGTGCCTCCAAACTTGGTGGCTACACCTTC
CDR3: CASKLGGYTF

V: TRBV29-1
D: -
J: TRBJ1-2
size: -
DNA: TGCAGCGTTGGCGGGAGGGAGTATGGCTACACCTTC
CDR3: CSVGGREYGYTF

V: TRBV6-2/TRBV6-3
D: TRBD1
J: TRBJ1-2
size: once
DNA: TGTGCCAGCAGTCGCACAGGGGTTTATGGCTACACCTTC
CDR3: CASSRTGVYGYTF

V: TRBV4-1
D: -
J: TRBJ1-1
size: -
DNA: TGCGCCAGCAGCCCAAATTTGGCCTTGTTTCGGAACACTGAAGCTTTCTTT
CDR3: CASSPNLALFRNTEAFF

V: TRBV6-2/TRBV6-3
D: -
J: TRBJ2-7
size: once
DNA: TGTGCCAGCAGCCAAGGGGTAGAGCAGTACTTC
CDR3: CASSQGVEQYF

V: TRBV7-8
D: -
J: TRBJ2-5
size: -
DNA: TGTGCCAGCAGCTTAGGGTCCCAGGGGCAAGAGACCCAGTACTTC
CDR3: CASSLGSQGQETQYF

V: TRBV5-1
D: -
J: TRBJ2-7
size: -
DNA: TGCGCCAGCAGCTTGGACCTATTGTCCTCCTACGAGCAGTACTTC
CDR3: CASSLDLLSSYEQYF

V: TRBV5-1
D: TRBD1
J: TRBJ1-2
size: -
DNA: TGCGCCAGCAGCTTAACATCCGGGACAGGGAATGGCTACACCTTC
CDR3: CASSLTSGTGNGYTF

V: TRBV19
D: TRBD1
J: TRBJ1-2
size: few
DNA: TGTGCCAGTAGTGCCGGGACAGAGTACTATGGCTACACCTTC
CDR3: CASSAGTEYYGYTF

V: TRBV9
D: TRBD1
J: TRBJ1-1
size: -
DNA: TGTGCCAGCAGTTTCACCCGGGACAGGGGCGACACTGAAGCTTTCTTT
CDR3: CASSFTRDRGDTEAFF

V: TRBV19
D: TRBD1
J: TRBJ1-5
size: -
DNA: TGTGCCAGTAGTTCGGGACAGGGGGATCAGCCCCAGCATTTT
CDR3: CASSSGQGDQPQHF

V: TRBV11-3
D: TRBD2
J: TRBJ2-5
size: -
DNA: TGTGCCAGCAGCGCCCTAGCGGGGGGGACCCAGTACTTC
CDR3: CASSALAGGTQYF

V: TRBV18
D: TRBD1
J: TRBJ1-2
size: -
DNA: TGTGCCAGCTCACCAGGATCCGCAGGGGGCGCGGACTATGGCTACACCTTC
CDR3: CASSPGSAGGADYGYTF

V: TRBV9
D: -
J: TRBJ1-6
size: -
DNA: TGTGCCAGCAGCGTAGGCCAGAACTATAATTCACCCCTCCACTTT
CDR3: CASSVGQNYNSPLHF

V: TRBV5-6
D: TRBD2
J: TRBJ2-1
size: -
DNA: TGTGCCAGCAGCTGGGGACTAGCGGGGAGGTATGAGCAGTTCTTC
CDR3: CASSWGLAGRYEQFF

V: TRBV9
D: -
J: TRBJ2-3
size: -
DNA: TGTGCCAGCAGCCCGAGCGGTAGCACAGATACGCAGTATTTT
CDR3: CASSPSGSTDTQYF

V: TRBV11-3
D: -
J: TRBJ2-3
size: -
DNA: TGTGCCAGCAGCTTAGTTGCTATATCAGATACGCAGTATTTT
CDR3: CASSLVAISDTQYF

V: TRBV21-1
D: -
J: TRBJ2-1
size: -
DNA: TGTGCCGGCCTGGGGGCTAGCGGTAACAATGAGCAGTTCTTC
CDR3: CAGLGASGNNEQFF

V: TRBV18
D: TRBD1
J: TRBJ1-3
size: -
DNA: TGTGCCAGCTCACCCTCGCCCGACAGGGCATCTGGAAACACCATATATTTT
CDR3: CASSPSPDRASGNTIYF

V: TRBV28
D: -
J: TRBJ1-3
size: -
DNA: TGTGCCAGCAGTTTCGGCTCTGGAAACACCATATATTTT
CDR3: CASSFGSGNTIYF

V: TRBV7-3
D: TRBD1
J: TRBJ2-3
size: -
DNA: TGTGCCAGCAGCCCCATACCGGGACAGGGAACAGATACGCAGTATTTT
CDR3: CASSPIPGQGTDTQYF

V: TRBV20-1
D: -
J: TRBJ2-4
size: -
DNA: TGCAGTGCTAGTCAACGCCCCGGGACCAAAAACATTCAGTACTTC
CDR3: CSASQRPGTKNIQYF

V: TRBV24-1
D: -
J: TRBJ2-7
size: -
DNA: TGTGCCCGAGGGTTCGGGAGTAATACCGAGCAGTACTTC
CDR3: CARGFGSNTEQYF

V: TRBV27
D: -
J: TRBJ2-7
size: -
DNA: TGTGCCAGCAGCCCATATGAACTCAGAGGAGGGGAGCCCGAGCAGTACTTC
CDR3: CASSPYELRGGEPEQYF